The clone carrying this T cell receptor (beta chain) was seen at least ten times. Its antigen is not known. These data originate in a study of blood T cells in healthy people across ages. Using a J-beta primer mix together with a sample-barcoded 5' primer, a second PCR was run for roughly 7 to 11 cycles. Using its own MiXCR run on the 5' RACE reads, TCRdb lists one record per CDR3 protein. Among 1.5 million to 2 million distinct CDR3 sequences listed, approximately 30% were seen once. Study-level points and caveats: Age brought a roughly linear fall in TCR beta diversity measured per million T cells.

Trimming removed 6 bases from V and 0 bases from J; junction bases left unmatched: 7. CDR3 size: 16 residues. Germline assignment: CDR1 MNHEY and CDR2 SVGAGI. The chain links TRBV6-5 to TRBJ2-1, with 8 nucleotides matching TRBD2. This TCR was sampled from a woman between 25 and 40 years old in good health. The specimen sequenced was blood. CDR3 in DNA: TGTGCCAGCAGATACCGGGAGGGTAGCTCCTACAATGAGCAGTTCTTC. The encoded protein is CASRYREGSSYNEQFF.